Below, 13 T cell receptor beta chains from the same sample are listed, as sequenced in a study of response to subunit inactivated influenza vaccine. TCRdb independently ran MiXCR on the RT-PCR reads; one entry per CDR3 protein. This sample carries about 830,000 distinct CDR3 sequences, roughly 18% of them seen once, and the ten largest clones take 9.5% to 13%. Source: PBMCs from blood, taken 5 to 6 days after vaccination. These receptors originate from a man in his fifties or sixties who received an inactivated influenza vaccine.

The chain recombines TRBV5-1 with TRBJ2-5, with 11 positions matching TRBD1. CDR1 and CDR2 (germline): SGHRS, YFSETQ. This CDR3 has 14 amino acids. Trimming at V came to 7 bases and at J to 5 bases, leaving 7 bases not matched to a gene. The CDR3 DNA reads as TGCGCCAGCCGGACAGGGGGCGCGGATGAGACCCAGTACTTC. Protein sequence: CASRTGGADETQYF.

This clonotype has ten or more counts. The rearrangement uses TRBV20-1 and TRBJ2-5; TRBD2 matches 9 bases. The CDR3 runs to 16 residues. The trim removed 0 bases at V and 1 base at J, leaving 6 bases unmatched. CDR1 and CDR2 from the germline V gene are DFQATT and SNEGSKA (reference sequence). The CDR3 bases are TGCAGTGCTAGAGATCCTTTACTAGCGGGCCAAGAGACCCAGTACTTC. This codes for CSARDPLLAGQETQYF.

The chain recombines TRBV6-5 with TRBJ2-7, with 8 nucleotides matching TRBD1. Per germline, CDR1 MNHEY and CDR2 SVGAGI. This CDR3 contains 15 residues. Trimming cost V 3 bases and J 5 bases; bases outside gene matches: 9. In DNA form, the CDR3 reads TGTGCCAGCAGTTATATCACAGGGGGGTCTGACGAGCAGTACTTC. Protein: CASSYITGGSDEQYF.

The rearrangement joins TRBV20-1 to TRBJ2-1; TRBD1 matches at 9 bases. The CDR3 sequence is 17 residues long. In germline, CDR1 is DFQATT, CDR2 SNEGSKA (reference sequence). V was clipped by 4 bases and J by 0 bases; unmatched bases: 10. In DNA, the CDR3 is TGCAGTGCTATGAACAGGGGGCGTACCAGCTCCTACAATGAGCAGTTCTTC. Residues: CSAMNRGRTSSYNEQFF.

This clonotype has a handful of counts. The V and J genes are TRBV20-1 and TRBJ2-1; 11 bases line up with TRBD2. Per the germline V gene, CDR1 is DFQATT and CDR2 is SNEGSKA (reference sequence). This CDR3 has 15 amino acids. The CDR3 region has the DNA TGCAGCGAATTAGCGGGAGGGAGCTCCTACAATGAGCAGTTCTTC. Its protein is CSELAGGSSYNEQFF.

This clonotype has only a few counts. This rearrangement joins TRBV10-3 to TRBJ2-7, with 9 bases matching TRBD1. CDR3 length equals 13 residues. Trimming removed 8 bases from V and 5 bases from J; junction bases left unmatched: 7. Germline V lookup: CDR1 ENHRY, CDR2 SYGVKD. The CDR3 loop is CAIGGQGVDEQYF. The DNA of the CDR3 is TGTGCCATCGGGGGACAGGGAGTGGACGAGCAGTACTTC.

This clonotype was found a few times. The rearrangement joins TRBV15 to TRBJ2-2, with D tentatively TRBD2 (6 bases). The CDR3 totals 16 residues. Between the trimmed V and J ends, which lost 0 bases and 5 bases, there was a span of 13 bases. Germline-derived CDR1 and CDR2 are LNHNV and YYDKDF (reference sequence). DNA for the CDR3: TGTGCCACCAGCAGAGATCGTATAGGGAGGACCGGGGAGCTGTTTTTT. Translating it yields CATSRDRIGRTGELFF.

Comment on this clonotype: The junction does not match germline at one end; this may be a read error. J is TRBJ2-3 and V is TRBV18; D may be TRBD1 (6 bases). The V gene's germline CDR1 is KGHSH and CDR2 LQKENI. The CDR3 totals 13 residues. The CDR3 DNA sequence: TGTGCCAGCTCACCTGAAGCGTTGCGGACAGTGCATTTT. Translated, it gives CASSPEALRTVHF.

The rearrangement uses TRBV20-1 and TRBJ1-5, with 12 bases aligning to TRBD1. CDR1 is DFQATT and CDR2 is SNEGSKA in the germline V gene (reference sequence). Trimming at V came to 2 bases and at J to 5 bases, leaving 16 bases not matched to a gene. This CDR3 is 19 amino acids long. The CDR3: CSARSQNPGTGGGDQPQHF. The CDR3 DNA reads as TGCAGTGCTAGATCACAGAACCCCGGGACAGGGGGCGGGGATCAGCCCCAGCATTTT.

The chain combines TRBV4-3 with TRBJ2-7; 11 bases are a match to TRBD2. The germline V gene encodes CDR1 LGHNA and CDR2 YSLEER. Trimming took 0 bases from V and 5 from J; bases not matched to a gene: 9. This CDR3 is 17 amino acids long. The CDR3 sequence: CASSQESSGGTFHEQYF. The CDR3 DNA reads TGCGCCAGCAGCCAAGAATCTAGCGGGGGGACTTTCCACGAGCAGTACTTC.

This clonotype was seen many times. The gene calls are TRBV7-9 and TRBJ2-7, with 9 bases lining up with TRBD1. Trimming cost V 4 bases and J 5 bases; bases outside gene matches: 6. Germline CDR1 and CDR2: SEHNR and FQNEAQ (reference sequence). This CDR3 region has 14 residues. CDR3 amino acids: CASSSPGQGDEQYF. The CDR3 nucleotides read TGTGCCAGCAGCTCACCGGGACAGGGAGACGAGCAGTACTTC.

This clonotype has just a few counts. The chain has TRBV29-1 and TRBJ2-1, with TRBD2 matching 9 bases. V was pared by 4 bases and J by 4 bases, with 8 bases of the junction left unmatched. Germline V lookup: CDR1 SQVTM, CDR2 ANQGSEA. The CDR3 is made up of 15 amino acids. For the CDR3, the DNA is TGCAGCGTTGGGGCGGGAGGGTTGAGGTACAATGAGCAGTTCTTC. Residues: CSVGAGGLRYNEQFF.

This chain links TRBV11-2 with TRBJ1-6; D possibly corresponds to TRBD1 (5 bases). Germline V lookup: CDR1 SGHAT, CDR2 FQNNGV. This CDR3 spans 15 amino acids. V lost 1 base, J lost 9 bases, and 13 bases lay in between. CDR3 in DNA: TGTGCCAGCAGCTTAGGGGCCCAGGGAGGTTCACCCCTCCACTTT. It yields the protein CASSLGAQGGSPLHF.